This entry is about one TCR beta chain. The target antigen is unknown. These gene names are mouse names. The read gets to within 1 residue of the CDR3 end, and the germline J gene fills in the rest. CDR3 sequences, V/J genes, frequencies and template counts came from survey-depth TCRbeta sequencing. Assay: immunoSEQ multiplex PCR; the TCRdb copy retains only in-frame clones and omits some. The sample lists some 2,000 clones; roughly three fifths were seen once. Germline loops: CDR1 NNHNN, CDR2 SYGAGS (reference sequence). Trimming pared 0 bases from V and 2 bases from J, leaving 7 bases between. CDR3 size: 14 residues. This entry is derived from a study of tissue T cells after allogeneic stem cell transplantation. The study, taken as a whole, reports: Sampling depth was limited, and the cohort was small and clinically varied. Few T cell clones were shared across patients, but motif clusters showed tissue-specific shared signatures.

This sequence originates from a female BALB/c mouse in good health. Mouse strain MHC haplotype: H2-d. The sample consisted of gut tissue. The chain uses TRBV13-2 and TRBJ2-5; unclear D gene. The CDR3 DNA, read in part, is TGTGCCAGCGGTGATGCTAAAGGCCAAGACACCCAGTAC. As protein: CASGDAKGQDTQY. The entire CDR3 protein is CASGDAKGQDTQYF.